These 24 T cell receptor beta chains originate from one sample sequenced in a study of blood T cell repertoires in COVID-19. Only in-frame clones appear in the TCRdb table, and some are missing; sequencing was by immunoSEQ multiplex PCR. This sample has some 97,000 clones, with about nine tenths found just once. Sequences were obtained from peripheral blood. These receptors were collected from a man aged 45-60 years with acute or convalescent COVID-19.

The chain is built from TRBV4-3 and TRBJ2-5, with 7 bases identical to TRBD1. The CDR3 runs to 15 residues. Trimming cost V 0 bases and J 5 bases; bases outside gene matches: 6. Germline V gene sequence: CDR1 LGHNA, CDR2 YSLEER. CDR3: CASSQDVLGGETQYF. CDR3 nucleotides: TGCGCCAGCAGCCAAGATGTATTAGGGGGCGAGACCCAGTACTTC.

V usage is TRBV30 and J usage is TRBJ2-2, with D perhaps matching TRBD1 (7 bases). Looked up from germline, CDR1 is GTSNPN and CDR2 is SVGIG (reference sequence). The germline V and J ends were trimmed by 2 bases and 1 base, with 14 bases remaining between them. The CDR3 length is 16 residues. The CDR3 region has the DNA TGTGCCTGGAGTCCTGGGAGGACAGGGAACACCGGGGAGCTGTTTTTT. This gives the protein CAWSPGRTGNTGELFF.

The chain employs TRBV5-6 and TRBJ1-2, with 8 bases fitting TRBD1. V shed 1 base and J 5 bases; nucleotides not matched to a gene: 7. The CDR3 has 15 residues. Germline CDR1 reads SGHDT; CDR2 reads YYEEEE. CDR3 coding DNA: TGTGCCAGCAGCTTGCCCCGACAGGGGAGGTATGGCTACACCTTC. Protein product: CASSLPRQGRYGYTF.

Written as DNA, the CDR3 is TGCGCCAGCGGAAGCGACAGCAGAATTTACAATGAGCAGTTCTTC. This codes for CASGSDSRIYNEQFF. The V gene is TRBV5-1, the J gene TRBJ2-1; possible D gene TRBD1, 5 bases. The germline V and J ends were trimmed by 7 bases and 4 bases, with 18 bases remaining between them. CDR3 length: 15 amino acids. CDR1 and CDR2 (germline): SGHRS, YFSETQ.

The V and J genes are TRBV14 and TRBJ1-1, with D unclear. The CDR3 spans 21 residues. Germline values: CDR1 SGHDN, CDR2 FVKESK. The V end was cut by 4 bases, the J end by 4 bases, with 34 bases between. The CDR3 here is CASSRVRRSAIFDVSGTEAFF. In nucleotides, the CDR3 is TGTGCCAGCAGCCGAGTACGGAGGTCAGCTATATTCGATGTCTCGGGCACTGAAGCTTTCTTT.

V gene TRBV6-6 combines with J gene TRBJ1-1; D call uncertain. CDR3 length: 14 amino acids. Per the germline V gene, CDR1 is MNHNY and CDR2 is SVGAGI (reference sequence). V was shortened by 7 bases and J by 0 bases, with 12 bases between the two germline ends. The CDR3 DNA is TGTGCCAGCACCTCGGACGGGATGAACACTGAAGCTTTCTTT. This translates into CASTSDGMNTEAFF.

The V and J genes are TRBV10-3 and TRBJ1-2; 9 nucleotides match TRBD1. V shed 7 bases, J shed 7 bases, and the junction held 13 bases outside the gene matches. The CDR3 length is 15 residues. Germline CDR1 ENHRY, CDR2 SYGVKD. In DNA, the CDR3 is TGTGCCATCACCCCCGGGACAGGGATTAGTGGTGGCTACACCTTC. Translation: CAITPGTGISGGYTF.

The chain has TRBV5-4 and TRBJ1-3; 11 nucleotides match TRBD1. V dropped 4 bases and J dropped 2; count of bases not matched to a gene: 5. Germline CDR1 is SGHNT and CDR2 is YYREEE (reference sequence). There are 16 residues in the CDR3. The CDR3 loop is CASSTGTGGTGNTIYF. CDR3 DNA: TGTGCCAGCAGCACAGGGACAGGGGGAACTGGAAACACCATATATTTT.

The CDR3 reads CATSGTGGAGEKLFF. CDR3 in DNA: TGTGCCACCAGCGGGACAGGGGGCGCCGGTGAAAAACTGTTTTTT. V and J are TRBV15 and TRBJ1-4; TRBD1 matches at 12 bases. There are 15 residues in the CDR3. Looked up from germline, CDR1 is LNHNV and CDR2 is YYDKDF (reference sequence). The junction had 5 bases not matched to a gene; V was cut back by 5 bases and J by 7 bases.

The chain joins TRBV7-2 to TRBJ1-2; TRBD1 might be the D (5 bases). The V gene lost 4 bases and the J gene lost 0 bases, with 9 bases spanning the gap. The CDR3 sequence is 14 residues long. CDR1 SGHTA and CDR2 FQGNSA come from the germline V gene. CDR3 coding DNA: TGTGCCAGCAGCTCCAGGGTTTCTAACTATGGCTACACCTTC. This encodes CASSSRVSNYGYTF.

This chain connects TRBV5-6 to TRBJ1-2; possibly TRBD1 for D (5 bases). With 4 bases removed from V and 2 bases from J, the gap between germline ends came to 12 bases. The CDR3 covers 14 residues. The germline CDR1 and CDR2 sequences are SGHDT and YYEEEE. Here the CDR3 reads CASSLADSNYGYTF. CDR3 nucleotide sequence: TGTGCCAGCAGCCTGGCAGACAGCAACTATGGCTACACCTTC.

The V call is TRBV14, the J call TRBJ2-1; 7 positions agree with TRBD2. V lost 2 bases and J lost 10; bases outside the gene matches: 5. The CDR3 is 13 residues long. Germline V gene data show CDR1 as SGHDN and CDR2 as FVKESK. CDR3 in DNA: TGTGCCAGCAGCCAACAACTAGCGCGGGAGCAGTTCTTC. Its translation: CASSQQLAREQFF. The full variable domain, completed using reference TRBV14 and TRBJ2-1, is EAGVTQFPSHSVIEKGQTVTLRCDPISGHDNLYWYRRVMGKEIKFLLHFVKESKQDESGMPNNRFLAERTGGTYSTLKVQPAELEDSGVYFCASSQQLAREQFFGPGTRLTVL.

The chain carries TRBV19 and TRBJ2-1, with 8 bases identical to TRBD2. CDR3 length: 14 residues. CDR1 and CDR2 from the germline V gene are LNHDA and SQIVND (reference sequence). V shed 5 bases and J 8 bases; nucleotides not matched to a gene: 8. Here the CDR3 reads CASSQLAASDEQFF. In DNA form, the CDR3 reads TGTGCCAGTAGTCAACTAGCGGCATCGGATGAGCAGTTCTTC.

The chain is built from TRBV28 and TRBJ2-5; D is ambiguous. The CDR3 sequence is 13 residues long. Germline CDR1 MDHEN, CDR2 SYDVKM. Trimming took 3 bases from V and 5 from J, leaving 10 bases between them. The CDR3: CASSLASRETQYF. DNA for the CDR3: TGTGCCAGCAGTTTGGCGTCGAGGGAGACCCAGTACTTC.

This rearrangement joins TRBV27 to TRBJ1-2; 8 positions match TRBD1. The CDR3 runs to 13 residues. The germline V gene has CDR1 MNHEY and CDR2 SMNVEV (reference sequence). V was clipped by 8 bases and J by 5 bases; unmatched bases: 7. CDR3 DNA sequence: TGTGCCAGCCGTCTACAGGGGGAGTATGGCTACACCTTC. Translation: CASRLQGEYGYTF.

The CDR3 loop reads CASSPQVAEREKLFF. In DNA, the CDR3 is TGTGCCAGCAGCCCCCAAGTGGCGGAGCGGGAAAAACTGTTTTTT. The V call is TRBV7-2, the J call TRBJ1-4, with unresolved D. CDR1 is SGHTA and CDR2 is FQGNSA in the germline V gene. Trimming removed 5 bases at V and 8 bases at J, with 18 bases between. The length of the CDR3 is 15 residues. The full variable domain, rest sourced from reference TRBV7-2 and TRBJ1-4, is GAGVSQSPSNKVTEKGKDVELRCDPISGHTALYWYRQSLGQGLEFLIYFQGNSAPDKSGLPSDRFSAERTGGSVSTLTIQRTQQEDSAVYLCASSPQVAEREKLFFGSGTQLSVL.

CDR3 nucleotides: TGTGCCAGCAGCTTATCGGAGTTACTCTACAATGAGCAGTTCTTC. This codes for CASSLSELLYNEQFF. The chain combines TRBV7-9 with TRBJ2-1; D gene ambiguous. The CDR3 totals 15 residues. Germline V gene lookup returns CDR1 SEHNR and CDR2 FQNEAQ (reference sequence). Trimming took 2 bases from V and 3 from J, leaving 11 bases between them.

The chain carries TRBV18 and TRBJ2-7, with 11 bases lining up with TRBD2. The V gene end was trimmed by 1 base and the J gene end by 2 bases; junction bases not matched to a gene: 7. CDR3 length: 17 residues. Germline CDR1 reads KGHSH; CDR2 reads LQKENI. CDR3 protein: CASSPLPGTSGAYEQYF. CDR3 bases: TGTGCCAGCTCACCACTGCCCGGGACTAGCGGAGCCTACGAGCAGTACTTC.

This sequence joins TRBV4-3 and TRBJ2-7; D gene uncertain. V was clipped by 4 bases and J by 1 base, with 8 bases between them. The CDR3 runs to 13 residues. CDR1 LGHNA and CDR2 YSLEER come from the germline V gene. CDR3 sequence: CASSPDPSYEQYF. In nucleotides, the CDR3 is TGCGCCAGCAGCCCAGATCCGTCCTACGAGCAGTACTTC.

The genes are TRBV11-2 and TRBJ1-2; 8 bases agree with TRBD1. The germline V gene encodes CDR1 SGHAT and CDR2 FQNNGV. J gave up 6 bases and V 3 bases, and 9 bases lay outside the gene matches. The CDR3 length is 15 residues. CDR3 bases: TGTGCCAGCAGCTTCTGGAACCAGGGGGCCCATGGCTACACCTTC. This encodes CASSFWNQGAHGYTF.

CDR3 loop: CASSYSMAGLAGRSGELFF. The CDR3 region has the DNA TGTGCCAGCAGTTACTCGATGGCTGGACTAGCGGGCCGGAGCGGGGAGCTGTTTTTT. The chain is built from TRBV6-2 or TRBV6-3 and TRBJ2-2; 11 bases agree with TRBD2. Germline CDR1 and CDR2: MNHEY and SVGEGT. The CDR3 contains 19 residues. V lost 0 bases to trimming and J lost 7 bases; unmatched junction nucleotides: 13.

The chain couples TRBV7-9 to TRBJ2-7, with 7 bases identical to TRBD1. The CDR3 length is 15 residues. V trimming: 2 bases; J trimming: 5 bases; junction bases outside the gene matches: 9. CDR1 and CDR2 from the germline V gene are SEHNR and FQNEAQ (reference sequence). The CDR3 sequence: CASSLWDSLSHEQYF. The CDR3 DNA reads TGTGCCAGCAGCTTATGGGACAGTCTTTCCCACGAGCAGTACTTC.

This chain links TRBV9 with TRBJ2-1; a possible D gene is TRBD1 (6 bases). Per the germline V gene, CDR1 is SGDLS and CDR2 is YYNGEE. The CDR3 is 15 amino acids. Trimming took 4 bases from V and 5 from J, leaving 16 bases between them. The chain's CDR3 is CASSLGQLQHNEQFF. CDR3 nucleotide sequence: TGTGCCAGCAGCCTAGGACAGCTTCAGCACAATGAGCAGTTCTTC.

CDR3 sequence (DNA): TGTGCCAGCAGCTTAGACTGGAACCGCTACACCTTC. The encoded protein is CASSLDWNRYTF. The chain recombines TRBV5-4 with TRBJ1-2; D is undetermined. V was trimmed by 2 bases and J by 9 bases, leaving 11 bases between them. The CDR3 runs 12 residues. The V gene's germline CDR1 is SGHNT and CDR2 YYREEE (reference sequence).